This T cell receptor beta chain was profiled in a study of post-analysis software for immune sequencing data. Across the study: The courses of disease that were included comprised relapsing-remitting, secondary progressive and progressive-relapsing multiple sclerosis. Whole-study findings and limits: Under F measure analysis, samples from one preparation batch co-clustered strongly. Relative to controls, patients had 4 or 5 TRBV segments at higher frequency, with TRBV5-6, TRBV5-1 and TRBV20-1 among these. People with multiple sclerosis had a significantly lower normalized Chao1 diversity than controls did.

The TCR beta cDNA libraries carried unique molecular identifiers. Researchers reported some 500,000 cDNA molecules coming from roughly 0.93 to 9.6 million T cells. One entry per CDR3 protein results from TCRdb running MiXCR on the PCR reads. The sample carries 400,000 to 500,000 distinct CDR3 sequences, over 30% recorded once. Germline V gene data show CDR1 as MDHEN and CDR2 as SYDVKM. This CDR3 region has 13 residues. Trimming took off 4 bases at V and 2 bases at J, with 8 bases between the two ends. With regard to this clonotype: Its antigen is unknown.

The TCR was taken from a girl aged 2-10 years with multiple sclerosis. The genes are TRBV28 and TRBJ1-1; TRBD1 might be the D (5 bases). Sequencing was done on a sample of blood. DNA for the CDR3: TGTGCCAGCAGTTCGACAGAAAACACTGAAGCTTTCTTT. Amino acids: CASSSTENTEAFF. Together with reference TRBV28 and TRBJ1-1, the CDR3 gives the full variable domain: DVKVTQSSRYLVKRTGEKVFLECVQDMDHENMFWYRQDPGLGLRLIYFSYDVKMKEKGDIPEGYSVSREKKERFSLILESASTNQTSMYLCASSSTENTEAFFGQGTRLTVV.